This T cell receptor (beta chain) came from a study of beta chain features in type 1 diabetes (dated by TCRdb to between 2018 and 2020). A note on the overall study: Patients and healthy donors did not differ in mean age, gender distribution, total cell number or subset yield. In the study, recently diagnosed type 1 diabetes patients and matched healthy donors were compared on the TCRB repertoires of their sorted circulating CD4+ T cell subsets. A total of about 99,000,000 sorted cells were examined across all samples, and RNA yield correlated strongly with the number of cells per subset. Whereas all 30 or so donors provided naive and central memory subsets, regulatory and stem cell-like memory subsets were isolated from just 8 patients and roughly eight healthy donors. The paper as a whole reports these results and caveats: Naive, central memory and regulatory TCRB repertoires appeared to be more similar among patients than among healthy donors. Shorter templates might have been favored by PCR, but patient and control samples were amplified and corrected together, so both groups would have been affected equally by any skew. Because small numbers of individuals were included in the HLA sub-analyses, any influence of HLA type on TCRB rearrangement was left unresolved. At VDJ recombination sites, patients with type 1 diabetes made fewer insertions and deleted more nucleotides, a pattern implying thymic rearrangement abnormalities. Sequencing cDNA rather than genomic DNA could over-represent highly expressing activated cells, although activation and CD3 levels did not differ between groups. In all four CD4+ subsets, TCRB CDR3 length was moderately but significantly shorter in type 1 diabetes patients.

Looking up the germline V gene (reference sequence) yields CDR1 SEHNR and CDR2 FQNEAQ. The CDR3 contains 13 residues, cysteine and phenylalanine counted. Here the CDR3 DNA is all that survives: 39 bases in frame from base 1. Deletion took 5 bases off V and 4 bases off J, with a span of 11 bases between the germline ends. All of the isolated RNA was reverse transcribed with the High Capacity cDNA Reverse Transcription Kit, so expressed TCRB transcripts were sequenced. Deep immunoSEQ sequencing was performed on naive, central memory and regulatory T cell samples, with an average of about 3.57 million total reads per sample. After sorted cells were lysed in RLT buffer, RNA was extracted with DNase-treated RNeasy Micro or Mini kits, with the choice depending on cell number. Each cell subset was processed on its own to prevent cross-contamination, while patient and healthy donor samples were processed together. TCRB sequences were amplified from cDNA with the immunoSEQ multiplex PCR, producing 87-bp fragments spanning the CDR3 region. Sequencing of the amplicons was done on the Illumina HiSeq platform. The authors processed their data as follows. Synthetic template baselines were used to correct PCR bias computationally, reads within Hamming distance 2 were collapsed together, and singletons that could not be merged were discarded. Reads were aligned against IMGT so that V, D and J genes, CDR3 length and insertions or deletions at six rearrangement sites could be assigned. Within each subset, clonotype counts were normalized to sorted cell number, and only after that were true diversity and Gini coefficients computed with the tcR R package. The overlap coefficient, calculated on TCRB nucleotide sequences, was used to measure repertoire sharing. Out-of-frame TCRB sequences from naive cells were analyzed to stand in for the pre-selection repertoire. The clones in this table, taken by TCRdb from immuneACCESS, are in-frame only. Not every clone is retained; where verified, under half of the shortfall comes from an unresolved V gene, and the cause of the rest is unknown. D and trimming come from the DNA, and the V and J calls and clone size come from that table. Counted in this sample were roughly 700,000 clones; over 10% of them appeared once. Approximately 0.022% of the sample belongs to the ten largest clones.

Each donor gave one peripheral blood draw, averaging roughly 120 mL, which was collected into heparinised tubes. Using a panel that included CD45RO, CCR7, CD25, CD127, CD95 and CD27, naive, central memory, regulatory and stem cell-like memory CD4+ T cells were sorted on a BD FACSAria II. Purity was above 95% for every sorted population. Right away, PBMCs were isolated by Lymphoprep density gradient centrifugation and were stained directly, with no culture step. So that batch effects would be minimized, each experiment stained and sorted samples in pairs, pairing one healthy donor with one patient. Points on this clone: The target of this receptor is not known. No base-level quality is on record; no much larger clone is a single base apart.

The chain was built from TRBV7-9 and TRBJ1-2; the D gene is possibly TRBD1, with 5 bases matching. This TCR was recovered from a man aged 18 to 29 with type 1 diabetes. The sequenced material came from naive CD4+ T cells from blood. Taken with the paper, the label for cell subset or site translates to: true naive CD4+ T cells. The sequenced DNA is TGTGCCAGCAGCCCAAGGGGCCTCTATGGCTACACCTTC. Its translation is CASSPRGLYGYTF.